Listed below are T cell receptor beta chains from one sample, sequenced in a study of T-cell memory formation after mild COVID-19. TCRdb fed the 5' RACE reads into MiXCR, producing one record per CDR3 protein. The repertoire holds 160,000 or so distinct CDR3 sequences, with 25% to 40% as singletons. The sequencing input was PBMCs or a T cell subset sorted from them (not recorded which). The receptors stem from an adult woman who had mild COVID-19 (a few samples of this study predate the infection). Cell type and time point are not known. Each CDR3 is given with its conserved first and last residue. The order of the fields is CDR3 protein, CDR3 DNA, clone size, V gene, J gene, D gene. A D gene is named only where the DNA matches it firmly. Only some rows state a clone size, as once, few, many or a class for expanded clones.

CAISEMGYEQYF,TGTGCCATCAGTGAGATGGGCTACGAGCAGTACTTC,few,TRBV10-3,TRBJ2-7,-
CSARLQGEANSNQPQHF,TGCAGTGCTAGACTTCAGGGGGAGGCGAATAGCAATCAGCCCCAGCATTTT,-,TRBV20-1,TRBJ1-5,TRBD1
CASSQVLAGFITDTQYF,TGTGCCAGCAGCCAAGTTCTAGCGGGGTTCATTACAGATACGCAGTATTTT,-,TRBV14,TRBJ2-3,TRBD2
CASSPQTVNEQFF,TGTGCCAGCAGCCCCCAGACGGTGAATGAGCAGTTCTTC,-,TRBV11-2,TRBJ2-1,-
CAISEQGRNYGYTF,TGTGCCATCAGTGAACAAGGGAGGAACTATGGCTACACCTTC,-,TRBV10-3,TRBJ1-2,-
CASSLSRGETQYF,TGTGCCAGCAGCTTAAGCAGGGGAGAGACCCAGTACTTC,few,TRBV7-9,TRBJ2-5,-
CAWSVTGGLYGYTF,TGTGCCTGGAGTGTAACAGGGGGCCTCTATGGCTACACCTTC,once,TRBV30,TRBJ1-2,TRBD1
CASSFQGRDTEAFF,TGTGCCAGCAGTTTCCAGGGGAGAGACACTGAAGCTTTCTTT,-,TRBV12-3/TRBV12-4,TRBJ1-1,-
CSVDDQGDYGYTF,TGCAGCGTTGATGATCAGGGGGACTATGGCTACACCTTC,-,TRBV29-1,TRBJ1-2,TRBD1
CASSPGRGYTF,TGTGCCAGCAGCCCGGGGCGGGGCTACACCTTC,few,TRBV12-3/TRBV12-4,TRBJ1-2,-
CSVGDPGVSYEQYF,TGCAGCGTTGGGGATCCGGGTGTCTCCTACGAGCAGTACTTC,-,TRBV29-1,TRBJ2-7,-
CASSPLGPAYNEQFF,TGTGCCAGCTCACCCTTAGGCCCAGCCTACAATGAGCAGTTCTTC,-,TRBV18,TRBJ2-1,-
CASSLDRGQEKLFF,TGTGCCAGCAGCTTAGACAGGGGTCAAGAAAAACTGTTTTTT,-,TRBV2,TRBJ1-4,TRBD1
CSARLVQGGGTEAFF,TGCAGTGCTAGACTCGTACAGGGAGGGGGCACTGAAGCTTTCTTT,few,TRBV20-1,TRBJ1-1,-
CASSDNTGPNYGYTF,TGTGCCAGCAGTGATAATACAGGGCCCAACTATGGCTACACCTTC,few,TRBV2,TRBJ1-2,-
CASSLEAEQYF,TGTGCCAGCAGCTTGGAGGCCGAGCAGTACTTC,-,TRBV7-6,TRBJ2-7,-
CASSDWKGLAPTRMNEQFF,TGCGCCAGCAGCGACTGGAAGGGACTAGCGCCCACCCGTATGAATGAGCAGTTCTTC,few,TRBV5-1,TRBJ2-1,TRBD2
CASSDRPSGGSNEQFF,TGCGCCAGCAGCGATAGGCCTAGCGGGGGGTCGAATGAGCAGTTCTTC,few,TRBV5-1,TRBJ2-1,TRBD2
CASTRGRGGPRDTQYF,TGTGCCAGCACCAGAGGACGGGGAGGACCCAGAGATACGCAGTATTTT,few,TRBV6-6,TRBJ2-3,-
CASSPDPGSEQFF,TGTGCCAGCAGCCCGGACCCGGGTTCGGAGCAGTTCTTC,-,TRBV7-2,TRBJ2-1,-